This TCR beta chain was retrieved from a study of blood T cells in healthy people across ages. Broader study findings: The long-lived group displayed more naive CD4+ cells, plus higher diversity, than the aged donors did. The lack of PBMC sorting stopped any conclusive naive versus antigen-experienced comparison.

This CDR3 is 15 amino acids long. Germline V gene lookup returns CDR1 SGHDN and CDR2 FVKESK. The V end was cut by 5 bases, the J end by 0 bases, with 10 bases between. Comments on this clonotype: Its antigen is as yet unknown.

The second PCR ran roughly 7 to 12 cycles with a sample-barcoded 5' primer and J-beta primers. TCRdb re-analysed the 5' RACE reads in MiXCR, keeping a single row per CDR3 protein. This table has about 620,000 distinct CDR3 sequences, 20% to 25% appearing once. The chain employs TRBV14 and TRBJ1-4, with D unresolved. The clonotype was recovered from a man between 65 and 85 years old in good health. The sample comprised blood. The CDR3 sequence is CASSESPSTNEKLFF. As DNA, the CDR3 is TGTGCCAGCAGCGAAAGCCCGTCAACTAATGAAAAACTGTTTTTT.